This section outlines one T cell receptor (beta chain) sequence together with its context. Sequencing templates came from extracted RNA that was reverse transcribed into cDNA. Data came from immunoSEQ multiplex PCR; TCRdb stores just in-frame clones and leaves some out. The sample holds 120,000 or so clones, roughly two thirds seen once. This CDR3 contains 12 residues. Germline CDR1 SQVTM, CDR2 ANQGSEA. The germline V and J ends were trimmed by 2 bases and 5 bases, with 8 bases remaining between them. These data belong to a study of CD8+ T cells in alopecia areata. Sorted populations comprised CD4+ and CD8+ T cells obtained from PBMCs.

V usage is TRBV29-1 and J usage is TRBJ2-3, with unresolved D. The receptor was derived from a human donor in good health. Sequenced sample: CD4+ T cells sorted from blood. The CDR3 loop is CSVESGGDTQYF. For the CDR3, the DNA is TGCAGCGTTGAATCCGGCGGAGATACGCAGTATTTT.